This paragraph reports one TCR beta chain. Its antigen is still unknown. This sample stems from a study of a mutant IDH1 vaccine in newly diagnosed glioma. Study-wide background: Sex among treated patients split about 62% male, about 40% female; mean age was roughly 42 years. Antecedent treatment encompassed radiotherapy, temozolomide, or their combination; the majority received both.

Repertoires were generated with immunoSEQ multiplex PCR, while TCRdb's copy carries only in-frame clones and drops some. The table has 52,000 or so clones, 80% to 90% seen once; the top ten hold 7.5% to 10%. Time point given: week 23, last vaccination. In every dose of vaccine, 300 ug of mutant IDH1 20-mer peptide was given alongside topical imiquimod. New WHO grade 3 or 4 astrocytomas that were IDH1-mutant and ATRX-lost had been found in donors. This CDR3 region has 15 residues. V trimming: 3 bases; J trimming: 0 bases; junction bases outside the gene matches: 3. CDR1 and CDR2 from the germline V gene are SGDLS and YYNGEE.

Sequencing used PBMCs, obtained from a glioma patient whose treatment included an IDH1 peptide vaccine. The chain carries TRBV9 and TRBJ2-1; 7 nucleotides line up with TRBD1. The receptor's source is a middle-aged woman with glioma. Some clones in this sample may be carry-over from other donors' samples. CDR3 coding DNA: TGTGCCAGCAGCGAAACAGGGGACTCCTACAATGAGCAGTTCTTC. It codes for CASSETGDSYNEQFF.